The 31 T cell receptor beta chains below all came from one sample that was sequenced in a study of tumor-infiltrating lymphocytes in primary liver carcinoma (dated by TCRdb to 2015 to 2018). Sequencing was performed on an Illumina HiSeq 2500. TCRbeta-specific cDNA was reverse-transcribed from 500 ng total RNA using a constant-region primer and ProtoScript II reverse transcriptase. Construction of the TCRbeta libraries relied on three nested rounds of multiplex PCR, following a slightly modified ARM-PCR procedure. The first two PCR rounds used multiplex TRBV1-TRBV30 forward primers with a Cbeta reverse primer, each for roughly 10 cycles. Starting from the raw public reads, TCRdb applied fastp trimming at Q25, assembled clones with MiXCR and retained in-frame beta chains. Each entry is one CDR3 protein sequence, shown with its most common DNA and genes. The sample table contains 300,000 to 350,000 distinct CDR3 sequences; only one count was recorded for approximately 65% of them. The top ten clonotypes cover approximately 5.9% of the sample.

RNA from unsorted whole blood was extracted with TRIzol reagent, and germline DNA was obtained with the DNeasy Blood & Tissue kit. Sequenced material: peripheral blood. All receptors come from a man aged 40-50 years with primary liver carcinoma and hepatitis B virus infection.

Note on this clonotype: The germline gene is not matched at one end of the junction; a read error may be the cause. The gene calls are TRBV11-1 and TRBJ2-1; 10 nucleotides match TRBD2. Germline CDR1 SGHAT, CDR2 FQDESV (reference sequence). CDR3 size: 16 residues. This CDR3 is CAGSLDSSGRGNEEFF. CDR3 nucleotides: TGTGCCGGCAGCTTGGATTCTAGCGGGAGAGGCAATGAGGAGTTCTTC.

To note about this clonotype: Germline and junction disagree at one end, which may indicate a read error. The CDR3 bases are TGTGCCATCAGCGCGGGTTTACAAGCTGAGCAGTACTTT. Translated: CAISAGLQAEQYF. V is TRBV10-3 and J is TRBJ2-7, with a possible D match to TRBD2 (5 bases). The V gene's germline CDR1 is ENHRY and CDR2 SYGVKD. The CDR3 spans 13 residues.

The CDR3 sequence: CASSARTGNNSPLHF. DNA of the CDR3: TGCGCCAGCAGTGCCAGGACAGGGAATAATTCACCCCTCCACTTT. V is TRBV10-1 and J is TRBJ1-6; 8 bases agree with TRBD1. Germline V gene lookup returns CDR1 WNHNN and CDR2 SYGVQD (reference sequence). Germline trimming cut 4 bases from V and 5 bases from J; bases unmatched to any gene: 4. This CDR3 region has 15 residues.

A remark on this clonotype: Sequence at one end of the junction differs from germline and may be a read error. V is TRBV11-2 and J is TRBJ2-7; D gene ambiguous. There are 14 residues in the CDR3. The germline V gene has CDR1 SGHAT and CDR2 FQNNGV. The CDR3 DNA is TGTGTCAGCAGCCCCAGACCGTGGGCATACGAGCAGTACTTC. The encoded protein is CVSSPRPWAYEQYF.

V and J are TRBV5-1 and TRBJ1-2; 7 bases map to TRBD1. V trimming: 0 bases; J trimming: 9 bases; junction bases outside the gene matches: 8. The CDR3 has 14 amino acids. CDR1 and CDR2 from the germline V gene are SGHRS and YFSETQ. CDR3 nucleotide sequence: TGCGCCAGCAGCTTGGGGGTGACAGGGAAGAGCTACACCTTC. This sequence encodes CASSLGVTGKSYTF. The full variable domain, completed using reference TRBV5-1 and TRBJ1-2, is KAGVTQTPRYLIKTRGQQVTLSCSPISGHRSVSWYQQTPGQGLQFLFEYFSETQRNKGNFPGRFSGRQFSNSRSEMNVSTLELGDSALYLCASSLGVTGKSYTFGSGTRLTVV.

Worth noting for this clonotype: A single base separates this from a much larger clone, so it may be a read error. The V call is TRBV6-2 or TRBV6-3, the J call TRBJ2-3; 10 nucleotides align to TRBD1. Trimming at V came to 2 bases and at J to 7 bases, leaving 6 bases not matched to a gene. Germline values: CDR1 MNHEY, CDR2 SVGEGT. This CDR3 comprises 15 residues. CDR3 sequence reads: CASSYGRTGGYTQYF. In nucleotides, the CDR3 is TGTGCCAGCAGTTACGGTCGGACAGGGGGATATACGCAGTATTTT.

This clonotype was observed many times. The chain carries TRBV29-1 and TRBJ1-1; D gene unclear. Trimming shortened V by 8 bases and J by 5 bases, and 9 bases separated the two germline ends. CDR1 and CDR2 from the germline V gene are SQVTM and ANQGSEA. This CDR3 is built from 10 residues. CDR3 in amino acids: CSIRTTEAFF. CDR3 in DNA: TGCAGCATACGAACAACTGAAGCTTTCTTT.

Remarks on this clonotype: A much larger clone differs by one base, so this may be a read error. The chain has TRBV10-3 and TRBJ2-3; 7 bases match TRBD1. CDR3 length equals 13 residues. Germline V lookup: CDR1 ENHRY, CDR2 SYGVKD. Here the CDR3 DNA reads TGTGCCATCAGACCCGAGGGGGCAGATACGCATTATTTT. Residues: CAIRPEGADTHYF.

Concerning this clonotype: A read error may account for a junction end that differs from germline. The genes are TRBV4-2 and TRBJ1-1; 10 bases line up with TRBD1. Germline CDR1 and CDR2: LGHNA and YNFKEQ. The CDR3 runs 14 residues. This chain's CDR3 is CVSSAGQGDAEAFF. CDR3 DNA sequence: TGTGTCAGCAGCGCTGGACAGGGGGACGCTGAAGCTTTCTTT.

This clonotype was counted only a few times. This sequence joins TRBV18 and TRBJ2-4; 8 nucleotides align to TRBD1. The J segment lost 1 base and the V segment lost 6 bases, leaving 20 bases of the junction unmatched. Looked up from germline, CDR1 is KGHSH and CDR2 is LQKENI. The CDR3 runs to 20 residues. CDR3 residues: CASSPYPGTGDLSAKNIQYF. As DNA, the CDR3 is TGTGCCAGCTCCCCCTACCCCGGGACAGGAGACCTATCGGCCAAAAACATTCAGTACTTC.

About this clonotype itself: A read error may produce the germline difference seen at one junction end. The chain has TRBV4-3 and TRBJ2-1, with D maybe TRBD2 (6 bases). The CDR3 sequence is 17 residues long. Germline CDR1 is LGHNA and CDR2 is YSLEER. Here the CDR3 reads CASSQDVAGSYYYEQFF. In DNA, the CDR3 is TGCGCCAGCAGCCAAGATGTCGCCGGGAGTTACTACTATGAGCAGTTCTTC.

This clonotype came up once. The germline gene is not matched at one end of the junction; a read error may be the cause. This chain connects TRBV11-2 to TRBJ2-4; 7 nucleotides line up with TRBD1. The CDR3 is made up of 14 amino acids. Germline values: CDR1 SGHAT, CDR2 FQNNGV. CDR3 loop: CASSPPGGDHNQYF. The CDR3 DNA follows: TGTGCAAGCAGCCCTCCAGGGGGTGATCACAATCAGTACTTC.

The table lists this clonotype with many counts. V is TRBV4-2 and J is TRBJ2-7, with D unclear. The V and J ends lost 0 bases and 4 bases respectively, with 7 bases between them. CDR1 is LGHNA, CDR2 YNFKEQ, per germline. The CDR3 extends over 13 amino acids. The CDR3, as DNA: TGTGCCAGCAGCCAAGATATCAGGTACGAGCAGTACTTC. It codes for CASSQDIRYEQYF.

In regard to this clonotype: A much larger clone is a single base away; this may be a read error. The CDR3 ends on some other residue instead of the conserved phenylalanine or tryptophan, so this is likely a read error. The chain carries TRBV4-3 and TRBJ2-7; D is undetermined. CDR1 is LGHNA, CDR2 YSLEER, per germline. The CDR3 is 16 residues long. Deletions cut 1 base from V and 2 bases from J, with 15 bases between. DNA of the CDR3: TGCGCCAGCAGCCAAGGAGCCCCGGGCACAGCCTACGAGCAGTACCTC. Amino acids: CASSQGAPGTAYEQYL.

In its sample, this clonotype was seen a few times. The chain has TRBV12-3 or TRBV12-4 and TRBJ2-2; 8 positions match TRBD2. The CDR3 is 17 residues long. V dropped 7 bases and J dropped 2; count of bases not matched to a gene: 12. The CDR3 reads CASKPLAGGFNTGELFF. For the CDR3, the DNA is TGTGCCAGCAAGCCCCTAGCGGGCGGGTTCAACACCGGGGAGCTGTTTTTT.

On this clonotype itself: A read error may account for a junction end that differs from germline. The genes are TRBV4-1 and TRBJ2-4; 10 nucleotides line up with TRBD2. Germline lookup yields CDR1 MGHRA and CDR2 YSYEKL. There are 20 residues in the CDR3. For the CDR3, the DNA is TGCGCCAGCAGCCAAGGGTCGGCTAGCGGGAGAAGTGGGATTAAAAACATTCAGCACTTC. Translating gives CASSQGSASGRSGIKNIQHF.

This clonotype was seen ten or more times. This chain connects TRBV29-1 to TRBJ1-5, with D tentatively TRBD1 (6 bases). CDR3 length equals 13 residues. V was cut by 6 bases and J by 0 bases, with 9 bases left in between. Germline V lookup: CDR1 SQVTM, CDR2 ANQGSEA. The CDR3 nucleotides are TGCAGCGTCCGACAGGATAGCAATCAGCCCCAGCATTTT. This encodes CSVRQDSNQPQHF. Based on the CDR3 plus reference TRBV29-1 and TRBJ1-5, the full variable domain is SAVISQKPSRDICQRGTSLTIQCQVDSQVTMMFWYRQQPGQSLTLIATANQGSEATYESGFVIDKFPISRPNLTFSTLTVSNMSPEDSSIYLCSVRQDSNQPQHFGDGTRLSIL.

Regarding this clonotype: At one boundary the junction diverges from the germline segment, which might be a read error. The chain recombines TRBV11-2 with TRBJ2-3; 10 nucleotides align to TRBD2. Per the germline V gene, CDR1 is SGHAT and CDR2 is FQNNGV. This CDR3 region has 17 residues. CDR3 sequence reads: CTSSLVGLAVFTDTQYF. The CDR3, as DNA: TGTACCAGCAGCTTAGTAGGACTAGCGGTTTTCACAGATACGCAATATTTT. Full variable domain (rest looked up from reference TRBV11-2 and TRBJ2-3): EAGVAQSPRYKIIEKRQSVAFWCNPISGHATLYWYQQILGQGPKLLIQFQNNGVVDDSQLPKDRFSAERLKGVDSTLKIQPAKLEDSAVYLCTSSLVGLAVFTDTQYFGPGTRLTVL.

As for this clonotype: A read error may explain this, as a much larger clone is one base away. The gene calls are TRBV6-6 and TRBJ1-2, with D tentatively TRBD1 (6 bases). The CDR3 runs 14 residues. The V gene's germline CDR1 is MNHNY and CDR2 SVGAGI (reference sequence). V gave up 5 bases and J gave up 2 bases, with 12 bases separating them. The CDR3 nucleotides are TGTGCCAGCAGTAACAGCAGGGGAAACTATGGCTACACCTTC. This codes for CASSNSRGNYGYTF.

There are a few counts of this clonotype. Its ends do not fully match the called genes, so a read error is possible. This chain uses TRBV6-2 or TRBV6-3 with TRBJ2-3; no clear D gene. The CDR3 consists of 15 residues. Per germline, CDR1 MNHEY and CDR2 SVGEGT. The chain's CDR3 is CAGSYGGESTDTQYF. As DNA, the CDR3 is TGTGCCGGCAGTTACGGCGGCGAGAGCACAGATACGCAGTATTTT.

In the case of this clonotype: The germline gene is not matched at one end of the junction; a read error may be the cause. V and J are TRBV4-2 and TRBJ2-1; D is perhaps TRBD1 (6 bases). Germline CDR1 LGHNA, CDR2 YNFKEQ. The CDR3 consists of 15 residues. CDR3 sequence: CASSRDMVSYNEQFF. In DNA, the CDR3 is TGTGCCAGTAGCCGGGACATGGTATCCTACAATGAGCAGTTCTTC.

As to this clonotype: A read error is possible here, since a much larger clone lies one base away. V is TRBV5-4 and J is TRBJ2-1; no clear D. The CDR3 has 15 amino acids. Germline CDR1 is SGHNT and CDR2 is YYREEE (reference sequence). CDR3 coding DNA: TGTGCCAGCAGATTGGGTGGTCCCCCCGGCGGTGAGCAGTTCTTC. This gives the protein CASRLGGPPGGEQFF.

Turning to this clonotype: The missing conserved phenylalanine or tryptophan at the end of this CDR3 makes a read error likely. This chain links TRBV10-3 with TRBJ2-7; a weak D match, TRBD2 (5 bases). V was pared by 3 bases and J by 2 bases, with 11 bases between. This CDR3 spans 14 amino acids. In germline, CDR1 is ENHRY, CDR2 SYGVKD. In DNA, the CDR3 is TGTGCCATCAGTGAAAGTTGGCGGGCCTACGAGCAGTACTTA. Protein: CAISESWRAYEQYL.

The V and J genes are TRBV11-2 and TRBJ2-7; 8 bases match TRBD2. This CDR3 is 15 amino acids long. The V segment lost 7 bases and the J segment 9 bases; nucleotides outside the gene matches: 17. Germline CDR1 is SGHAT and CDR2 is FQNNGV. The CDR3 protein is CASNIGSSGGVTQYF. The CDR3 bases are TGTGCCAGCAATATAGGGTCCAGCGGGGGTGTTACGCAGTACTTC.

Concerning this clonotype itself: The junction departs from the called germline gene at one end, perhaps through a read error. The rearrangement joins TRBV11-2 to TRBJ2-3; D is undetermined. CDR1 and CDR2 (germline): SGHAT, FQNNGV. CDR3 length: 13 residues. The CDR3 reads CASTLHRTYTQYF. CDR3 sequence (DNA): TGTGCCAGCACCCTCCATCGCACATATACGCAGTATTTT.

Details on this clonotype: Possible read error: a much larger clone is one base away. The J gene is TRBJ2-1, the V gene TRBV4-3; no reliable D call. There are 13 residues in the CDR3. From germline, CDR1 is LGHNA and CDR2 YSLEER. The CDR3 DNA is TGCGCCCGCAGCCAAGATCACCCCGGTGAGCAGTTCTTC. Protein product: CARSQDHPGEQFF.

In its sample, this clonotype was seen once. A much more abundant neighbour one base away suggests this may be a read error. The gene calls are TRBV6-6 and TRBJ2-7; TRBD1 aligns across 10 bases. This CDR3 spans 15 amino acids. Germline-derived CDR1 and CDR2 are MNHNY and SVGAGI (reference sequence). This chain's CDR3 is CACSYLGDRGYEQYF. For the CDR3, the DNA is TGTGCCTGCAGTTACTTGGGGGACAGGGGCTACGAGCAGTACTTC.

The table lists this clonotype with a few counts. This rearrangement joins TRBV12-3 or TRBV12-4 to TRBJ1-5; TRBD1 might be the D (5 bases). The CDR3 consists of 17 residues. V was shortened by 3 bases and J by 1 base, with 16 bases between the two germline ends. The CDR3 sequence: CASSLARVGGSNQPQHF. The CDR3, as DNA: TGTGCCAGCAGTTTGGCCAGGGTTGGGGGGAGCAATCAGCCCCAGCATTTT.

The chain recombines TRBV5-5 with TRBJ2-7; 7 nucleotides agree with TRBD1. Germline V gene lookup returns CDR1 SGHKS and CDR2 YYEKEE (reference sequence). After removal of 5 bases from V and 4 bases from J, the junction contained 12 bases not matched to a gene. CDR3 length: 15 residues. The CDR3 DNA is TGTGCCAGCAGACGACAGGGTATGGGAACATACGAGCAGTACTTC. Translating gives CASRRQGMGTYEQYF. Based on the CDR3 plus reference TRBV5-5 and TRBJ2-7, the full variable domain is DAGVTQSPTHLIKTRGQQVTLRCSPISGHKSVSWYQQVLGQGPQFIFQYYEKEERGRGNFPDRFSARQFPNYSSELNVNALLLGDSALYLCASRRQGMGTYEQYFGPGTRLTVT.

With regard to this clonotype: Because it lacks the conserved phenylalanine or tryptophan at the end, this CDR3 is likely a read error. The J gene is TRBJ2-5, the V gene TRBV6-1; TRBD2 aligns across 12 bases. Germline V CDR1 and CDR2: MNHNS, SASEGT. The CDR3 spans 16 residues. The junction had 9 bases not matched to a gene; V was cut back by 6 bases and J by 4 bases. The CDR3 loop reads CASRGPTSGSLETQYS. The CDR3 nucleotides read TGTGCCAGCAGAGGCCCGACTAGCGGGAGCTTAGAGACCCAGTACTCC.

Comment on this clonotype: Just one base apart from a much larger clone, this may be a read error. The CDR3 does not end in the conserved phenylalanine or tryptophan, so this is likely a read error. The J gene is TRBJ2-5, the V gene TRBV4-1, with 9 nucleotides matching TRBD2. With V trimmed by 2 bases and J by 1 base, 14 bases remained unmatched. CDR1 is MGHRA, CDR2 YSYEKL, per germline. The CDR3 has 19 amino acids. The CDR3 DNA follows: TGCGCCAGCAGCCAATACGGTTTGGTGACTAGCGGAACCCAAGAGACCCAGTACATC. Protein: CASSQYGLVTSGTQETQYI.